The subject of this entry is one T cell receptor beta chain. The sample is drawn from a study of blood T cell repertoires in COVID-19. Across the whole study: COVID-19 samples from acute and convalescent phases originated in the United States, Italy and Spain. Sources were T cells, B-cell-depleted T cells, or PBMCs; the material itself was cDNA or gDNA.

Trimming stripped 4 bases from V and 5 bases from J, with 6 bases between. This CDR3 is 11 amino acids long. Germline loops: CDR1 SGHKS, CDR2 YYEKEE (reference sequence). In the authors' workflow: Amplified reference gene primers provided the basis for estimating nucleated cell counts. TCRdb's table, derived via immunoSEQ multiplex PCR, lists solely in-frame clones and lacks some. V and J calls and clone size come straight from that table; D and trimming were deduced from the DNA. The sample gives 120,000 or so clones, approximately 83% of which show up once; approximately 5% is in the top ten. The V call is TRBV5-5, the J call TRBJ2-5, with no clear D. This TCR derives from an older woman with acute or convalescent COVID-19. Sequenced input: peripheral blood. Here the CDR3 reads CASSTYETQYF. As DNA, the CDR3 is TGTGCCAGCAGCACCTACGAGACCCAGTACTTC.